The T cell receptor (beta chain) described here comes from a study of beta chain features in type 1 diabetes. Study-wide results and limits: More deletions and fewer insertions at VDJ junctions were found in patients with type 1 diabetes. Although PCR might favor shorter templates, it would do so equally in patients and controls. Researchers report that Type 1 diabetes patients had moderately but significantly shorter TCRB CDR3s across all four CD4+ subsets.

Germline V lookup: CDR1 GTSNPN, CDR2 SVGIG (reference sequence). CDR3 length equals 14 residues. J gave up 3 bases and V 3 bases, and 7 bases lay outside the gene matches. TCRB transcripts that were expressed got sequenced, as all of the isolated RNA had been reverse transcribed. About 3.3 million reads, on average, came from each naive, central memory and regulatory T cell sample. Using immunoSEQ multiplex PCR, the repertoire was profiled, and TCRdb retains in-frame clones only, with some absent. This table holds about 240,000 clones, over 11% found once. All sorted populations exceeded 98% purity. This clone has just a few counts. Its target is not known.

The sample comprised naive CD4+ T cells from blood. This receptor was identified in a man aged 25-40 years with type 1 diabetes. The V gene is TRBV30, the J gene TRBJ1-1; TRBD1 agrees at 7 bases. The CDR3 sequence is CAWSPPQGHTEAFF. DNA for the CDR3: TGTGCCTGGAGCCCTCCACAGGGGCACACTGAAGCTTTCTTT.